A selection of T cell receptor beta chains follows, all from one sample in a study of OX40 agonist ivuxolimab in advanced cancers. TCRdb's copy holds only in-frame clones and misses some; the assay was immunoSEQ multiplex PCR. The data show tens of thousands of clones, more than 70% seen once. The input for sequencing was CD4+ or CD8+ T cells sorted from blood, taken in a trial of the OX40 agonist ivuxolimab. These receptor sequences come from an adult with an advanced solid tumor such as melanoma, head and neck, liver or kidney cancer. Both conserved end residues are part of each CDR3. The D gene is left open where the match is weak. Size is stated for part of the rows, as once, few or many counts, or as a class when the clone is expanded.

v_gene: TRBV28
j_gene: TRBJ2-1
abundance: NA
d_gene: TRBD2
CDR3aa: CSGGSYNEQFF
CDR3nt: TGCTCGGGAGGCAGCTACAATGAGCAGTTCTTC

v_gene: TRBV28
j_gene: TRBJ2-3
abundance: NA
d_gene: NA
CDR3aa: CASSPSTAPTDTQYF
CDR3nt: TGTGCCAGCAGTCCTTCGACAGCACCCACAGATACGCAGTATTTT

v_gene: TRBV5-1
j_gene: TRBJ2-7
abundance: NA
d_gene: TRBD1
CDR3aa: CASSSETGVDEQYF
CDR3nt: TGCGCCAGCAGCTCCGAGACAGGGGTTGACGAGCAGTACTTC

v_gene: TRBV28
j_gene: TRBJ2-1
abundance: NA
d_gene: TRBD2
CDR3aa: CASSWRLGLVSWDEQFF
CDR3nt: TGTGCCAGCAGTTGGCGACTGGGACTAGTAAGTTGGGATGAGCAGTTCTTC

v_gene: TRBV7-2
j_gene: TRBJ2-1
abundance: once
d_gene: NA
CDR3aa: CASSFQGGFF
CDR3nt: TGTGCCAGCAGCTTCCAGGGAGGATTCTTC

v_gene: TRBV28
j_gene: TRBJ2-7
abundance: NA
d_gene: TRBD1
CDR3aa: CASKTGGSYEQYF
CDR3nt: TGTGCCAGCAAAACAGGGGGCTCCTACGAGCAGTACTTC

v_gene: TRBV6-4
j_gene: TRBJ2-3
abundance: NA
d_gene: NA
CDR3aa: CASSDLGAGNTQYF
CDR3nt: TGTGCCAGCAGTGACCTCGGGGCGGGAAATACGCAGTATTTT

v_gene: TRBV14
j_gene: TRBJ2-3
abundance: NA
d_gene: NA
CDR3aa: CASSQAHTQYF
CDR3nt: TGTGCCAGCAGCCAAGCCCATACGCAGTATTTT

v_gene: TRBV5-8
j_gene: TRBJ2-7
abundance: NA
d_gene: NA
CDR3aa: CASSLRRFWEQYF
CDR3nt: TGTGCCAGCAGCCTGCGCAGGTTCTGGGAGCAGTACTTC

v_gene: TRBV6-6
j_gene: TRBJ1-5
abundance: NA
d_gene: NA
CDR3aa: CASSRATSNQPQHF
CDR3nt: TGTGCCAGCAGTCGGGCCACTAGCAATCAGCCCCAGCATTTT

v_gene: TRBV28
j_gene: TRBJ2-3
abundance: NA
d_gene: TRBD2
CDR3aa: CASSFLRGGTDTQYF
CDR3nt: TGTGCCAGCAGTTTCCTACGGGGGGGCACAGATACGCAGTATTTT

v_gene: TRBV9
j_gene: TRBJ2-5
abundance: NA
d_gene: TRBD1
CDR3aa: CASSERDRQGETQYF
CDR3nt: TGTGCCAGCAGCGAGAGGGACCGACAGGGAGAGACCCAGTACTTC

v_gene: TRBV6-5
j_gene: TRBJ2-7
abundance: NA
d_gene: NA
CDR3aa: CASSYQGSYEQYF
CDR3nt: TGTGCCAGCAGTTATCAGGGATCCTACGAGCAGTACTTC

v_gene: TRBV19
j_gene: TRBJ1-1
abundance: few
d_gene: TRBD1
CDR3aa: CASSRGGQAYTEAFF
CDR3nt: TGTGCCAGTAGCCGTGGGGGACAGGCATACACTGAAGCTTTCTTT

v_gene: TRBV2
j_gene: TRBJ1-3
abundance: NA
d_gene: NA
CDR3aa: CASSSQGNTIYF
CDR3nt: TGTGCCAGCAGTTCACAGGGAAACACCATATATTTT

v_gene: TRBV5-4
j_gene: TRBJ2-6
abundance: few
d_gene: NA
CDR3aa: CASSQLDSGANVLTF
CDR3nt: TGTGCCAGCAGCCAACTAGACTCTGGGGCCAACGTCCTGACTTTC

v_gene: TRBV18
j_gene: TRBJ1-6
abundance: NA
d_gene: NA
CDR3aa: CASSPRTQRALPLHF
CDR3nt: TGTGCCAGCTCACCAAGGACGCAAAGAGCATTGCCCCTCCACTTT

v_gene: TRBV5-1
j_gene: TRBJ2-5
abundance: NA
d_gene: TRBD2
CDR3aa: CASSLSGGRETQYF
CDR3nt: TGCGCCAGCAGCTTGAGCGGGGGGAGAGAGACCCAGTACTTC

v_gene: TRBV7-2
j_gene: TRBJ2-3
abundance: NA
d_gene: NA
CDR3aa: CASSLGRLSTDTQYF
CDR3nt: TGTGCCAGCAGCTTAGGCAGGTTAAGCACAGATACGCAGTATTTT

v_gene: TRBV4-3
j_gene: TRBJ2-3
abundance: NA
d_gene: NA
CDR3aa: CASSTHLGPRGANTDTQYF
CDR3nt: TGCGCCAGCAGCACTCACTTGGGGCCCCGGGGGGCCAACACAGATACGCAGTATTTT

v_gene: TRBV4-1
j_gene: TRBJ2-1
abundance: NA
d_gene: TRBD2
CDR3aa: CASSQATSGPYNEQFF
CDR3nt: TGCGCCAGCAGCCAAGCGACTAGCGGGCCTTACAATGAGCAGTTCTTC

v_gene: TRBV6-5
j_gene: TRBJ1-1
abundance: NA
d_gene: TRBD1
CDR3aa: CATRGELDTEAFF
CDR3nt: TGTGCCACCAGGGGGGAATTGGACACTGAAGCTTTCTTT

v_gene: TRBV2
j_gene: TRBJ2-5
abundance: NA
d_gene: TRBD2
CDR3aa: CASSEALAGGQETQYF
CDR3nt: TGTGCCAGCAGTGAAGCTCTAGCGGGGGGGCAAGAGACCCAGTACTTC

v_gene: TRBV5-1
j_gene: TRBJ2-5
abundance: NA
d_gene: TRBD2
CDR3aa: CASREGGGRGETQYF
CDR3nt: TGCGCCAGCAGGGAAGGAGGCGGGAGAGGGGAGACCCAGTACTTC

v_gene: TRBV10-3
j_gene: TRBJ1-5
abundance: few
d_gene: NA
CDR3aa: CAIYPARSNQPQHF
CDR3nt: TGTGCCATCTACCCTGCCAGAAGCAATCAGCCCCAGCATTTT

v_gene: TRBV29-1
j_gene: TRBJ2-7
abundance: NA
d_gene: TRBD2
CDR3aa: CSGRSGRGEHF
CDR3nt: TGCAGCGGGCGTTCGGGGAGGGGCGAGCACTTC

v_gene: TRBV10-2
j_gene: TRBJ1-1
abundance: NA
d_gene: TRBD1
CDR3aa: CASNQGTGFSAFF
CDR3nt: TGCGCCAGCAATCAAGGGACAGGGTTTTCGGCTTTCTTT

v_gene: TRBV30
j_gene: TRBJ1-3
abundance: few
d_gene: TRBD1
CDR3aa: CAWDRGSYGNTIYF
CDR3nt: TGTGCCTGGGACAGGGGGTCCTATGGAAACACCATATATTTT

v_gene: TRBV2
j_gene: TRBJ1-2
abundance: NA
d_gene: NA
CDR3aa: CASSEAGLGGNGYTF
CDR3nt: TGTGCCAGCAGTGAAGCGGGATTGGGGGGGAATGGCTACACCTTC

v_gene: TRBV18
j_gene: TRBJ2-1
abundance: NA
d_gene: TRBD2
CDR3aa: CASSPSGGLVNWQFF
CDR3nt: TGTGCCAGCTCACCTTCTGGGGGACTAGTTAATTGGCAGTTCTTC

v_gene: TRBV2
j_gene: TRBJ2-3
abundance: NA
d_gene: NA
CDR3aa: CASSVGTPTDTQYF
CDR3nt: TGTGCCAGCAGTGTCGGGACACCCACAGATACGCAGTATTTT

v_gene: TRBV2
j_gene: TRBJ2-7
abundance: NA
d_gene: NA
CDR3aa: CASSRDIVYEQYF
CDR3nt: TGTGCCAGCAGCCGGGACATCGTCTACGAGCAGTACTTC

v_gene: TRBV30
j_gene: TRBJ1-2
abundance: NA
d_gene: TRBD1
CDR3aa: CAWTGQGRGYTF
CDR3nt: TGTGCCTGGACAGGACAGGGTCGGGGCTACACCTTC

v_gene: TRBV7-7
j_gene: TRBJ2-5
abundance: NA
d_gene: NA
CDR3aa: CASSLGRHQETQYF
CDR3nt: TGTGCCAGCAGCTTAGGACGACACCAAGAGACCCAGTACTTC

v_gene: TRBV6-6
j_gene: TRBJ1-2
abundance: NA
d_gene: TRBD1
CDR3aa: CASSSRTGGSGGYTF
CDR3nt: TGTGCCAGCAGTTCTAGAACAGGGGGCTCGGGAGGCTACACCTTC

v_gene: TRBV5-1
j_gene: TRBJ1-4
abundance: NA
d_gene: NA
CDR3aa: CASSLTGLTNEKLFF
CDR3nt: TGCGCCAGCAGCCTAACAGGGTTGACTAATGAAAAACTGTTTTTT